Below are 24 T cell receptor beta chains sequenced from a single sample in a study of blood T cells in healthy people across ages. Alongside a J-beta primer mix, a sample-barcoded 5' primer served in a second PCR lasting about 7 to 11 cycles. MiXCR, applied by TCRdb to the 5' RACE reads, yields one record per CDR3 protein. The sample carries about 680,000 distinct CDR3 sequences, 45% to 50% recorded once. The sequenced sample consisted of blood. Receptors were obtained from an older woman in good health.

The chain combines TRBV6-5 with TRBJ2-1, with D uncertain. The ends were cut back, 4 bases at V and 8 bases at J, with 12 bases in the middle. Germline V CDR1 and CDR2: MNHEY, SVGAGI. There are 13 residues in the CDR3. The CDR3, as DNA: TGTGCCAGCAGTTCTAGTCCTTACGATGAGCAGTTCTTC. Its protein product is CASSSSPYDEQFF.

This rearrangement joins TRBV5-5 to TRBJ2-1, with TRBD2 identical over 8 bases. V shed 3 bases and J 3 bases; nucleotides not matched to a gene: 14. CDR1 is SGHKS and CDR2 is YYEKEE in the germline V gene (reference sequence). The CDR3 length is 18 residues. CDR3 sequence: CASSWGLRSGRGYNEQFF. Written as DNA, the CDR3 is TGTGCCAGCAGCTGGGGGCTGCGGAGCGGGAGAGGCTACAATGAGCAGTTCTTC.

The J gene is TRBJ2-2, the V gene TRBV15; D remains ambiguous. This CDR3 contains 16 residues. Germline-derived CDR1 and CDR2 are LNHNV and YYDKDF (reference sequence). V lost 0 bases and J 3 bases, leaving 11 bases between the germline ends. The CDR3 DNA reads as TGTGCCACCAGCAGAGATGATCGCTGGGACACCGGGGAGCTGTTTTTT. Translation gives CATSRDDRWDTGELFF. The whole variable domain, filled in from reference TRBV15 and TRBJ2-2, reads DAMVIQNPRYQVTQFGKPVTLSCSQTLNHNVMYWYQQKSSQAPKLLFHYYDKDFNNEADTPDNFQSRRPNTSFCFLDIRSPGLGDTAMYLCATSRDDRWDTGELFFGEGSRLTVL.

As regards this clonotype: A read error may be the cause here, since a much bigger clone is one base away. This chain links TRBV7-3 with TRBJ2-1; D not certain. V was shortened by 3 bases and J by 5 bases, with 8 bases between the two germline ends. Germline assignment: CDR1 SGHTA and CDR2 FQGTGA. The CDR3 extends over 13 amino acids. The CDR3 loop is CASSFGHNNEQFF. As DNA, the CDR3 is TGTGCCAGCAGCTTCGGGCATAACAATGAGCAGTTCTTC.

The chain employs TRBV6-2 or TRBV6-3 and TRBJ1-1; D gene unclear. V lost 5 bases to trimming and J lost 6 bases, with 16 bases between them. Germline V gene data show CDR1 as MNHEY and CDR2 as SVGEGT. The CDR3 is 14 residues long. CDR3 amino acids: CASSRSGSVAEAFF. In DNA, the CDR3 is TGTGCCAGCAGTCGCTCGGGGTCCGTCGCTGAAGCTTTCTTT.

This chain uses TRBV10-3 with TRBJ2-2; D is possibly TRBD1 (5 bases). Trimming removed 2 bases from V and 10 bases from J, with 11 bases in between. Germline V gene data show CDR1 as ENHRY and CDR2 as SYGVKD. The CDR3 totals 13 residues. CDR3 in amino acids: CAISEGAPPELFF. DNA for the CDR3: TGTGCCATCAGTGAGGGGGCTCCCCCGGAGCTGTTTTTT.

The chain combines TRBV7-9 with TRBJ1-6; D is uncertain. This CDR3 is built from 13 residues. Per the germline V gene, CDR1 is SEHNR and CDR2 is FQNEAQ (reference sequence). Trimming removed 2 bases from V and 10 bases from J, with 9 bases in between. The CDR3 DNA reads TGTGCCAGCAGCTTAAATGCTGGCTCACCCCTCCACTTT. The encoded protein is CASSLNAGSPLHF.

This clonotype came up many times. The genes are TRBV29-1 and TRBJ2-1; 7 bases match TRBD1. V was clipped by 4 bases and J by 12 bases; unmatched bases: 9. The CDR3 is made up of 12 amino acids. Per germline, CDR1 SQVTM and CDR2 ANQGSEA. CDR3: CSVVLVWDRQFF. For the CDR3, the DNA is TGCAGCGTTGTATTAGTCTGGGACAGGCAGTTCTTC.

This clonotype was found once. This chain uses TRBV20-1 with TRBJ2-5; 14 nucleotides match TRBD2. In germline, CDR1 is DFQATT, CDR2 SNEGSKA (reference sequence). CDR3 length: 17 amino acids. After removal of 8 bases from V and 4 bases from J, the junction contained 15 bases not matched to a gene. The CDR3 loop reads CSTTPTSGRAEGETQYF. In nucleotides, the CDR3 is TGCAGTACTACCCCGACTAGCGGGAGGGCCGAAGGAGAGACCCAGTACTTC.

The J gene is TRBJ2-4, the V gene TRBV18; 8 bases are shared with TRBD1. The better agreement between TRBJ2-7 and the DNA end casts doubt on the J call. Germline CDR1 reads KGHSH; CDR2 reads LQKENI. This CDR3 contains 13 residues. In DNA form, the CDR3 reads TGTGCCAGCTCACCAGTACAGGGGGACGAGCAGTACTTC. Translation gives CASSPVQGDEQYF.

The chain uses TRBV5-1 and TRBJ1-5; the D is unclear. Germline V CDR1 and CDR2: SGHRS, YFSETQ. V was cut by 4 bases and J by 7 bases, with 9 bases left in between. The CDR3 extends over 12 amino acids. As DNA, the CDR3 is TGCGCCAGCAGCCTTCAAGGACAGCCCCAGCATTTT. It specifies CASSLQGQPQHF.

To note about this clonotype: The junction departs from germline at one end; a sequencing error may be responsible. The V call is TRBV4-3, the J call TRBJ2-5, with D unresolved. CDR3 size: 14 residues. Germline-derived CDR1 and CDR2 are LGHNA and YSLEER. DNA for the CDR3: TGCGCCAGTAGCCAAGATGTCCGTGGCAATGAGCAGTACTTC. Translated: CASSQDVRGNEQYF.

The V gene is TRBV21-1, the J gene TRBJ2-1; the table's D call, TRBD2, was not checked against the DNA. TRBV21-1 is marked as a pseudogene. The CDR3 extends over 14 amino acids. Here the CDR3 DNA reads TGTGCCAGCAGCAAAGGACTAGCGGGAGATGAGCAGTTCTTC. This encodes CASSKGLAGDEQFF.

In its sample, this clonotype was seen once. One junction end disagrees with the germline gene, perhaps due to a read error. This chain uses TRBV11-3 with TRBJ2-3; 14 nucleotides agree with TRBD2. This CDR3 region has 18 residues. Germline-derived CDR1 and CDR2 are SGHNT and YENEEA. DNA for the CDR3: TGTGCCAGCAGCCCAGGACTAGCGGGAGGACTGAACACAGATACGCGGTATTTT. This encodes CASSPGLAGGLNTDTRYF. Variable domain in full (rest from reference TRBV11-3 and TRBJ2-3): EAGVVQSPRYKIIEKKQPVAFWCNPISGHNTLYWYLQNLGQGPELLIRYENEEAVDDSQLPKDRFSAERLKGVDSTLKIQPAELGDSAVYLCASSPGLAGGLNTDTRYFGPGTRLTVL.

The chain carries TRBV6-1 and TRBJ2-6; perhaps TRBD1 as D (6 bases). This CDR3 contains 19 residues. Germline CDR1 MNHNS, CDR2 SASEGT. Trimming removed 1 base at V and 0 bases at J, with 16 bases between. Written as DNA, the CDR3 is TGTGCCAGCAGTGAAGATAGGGGGAAATGGTTCTCTGGGGCCAACGTCCTGACTTTC. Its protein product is CASSEDRGKWFSGANVLTF.

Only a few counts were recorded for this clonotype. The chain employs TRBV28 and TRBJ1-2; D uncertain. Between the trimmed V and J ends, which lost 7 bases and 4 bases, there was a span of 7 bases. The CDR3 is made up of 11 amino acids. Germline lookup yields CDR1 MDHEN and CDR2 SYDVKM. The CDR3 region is CASTRSYGYTF. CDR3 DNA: TGTGCCAGCACGCGGAGCTATGGCTACACCTTC.

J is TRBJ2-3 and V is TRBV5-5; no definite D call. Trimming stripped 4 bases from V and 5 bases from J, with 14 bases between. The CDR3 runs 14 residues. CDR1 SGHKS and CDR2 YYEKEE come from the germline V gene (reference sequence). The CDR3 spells CASSMRPNEDTQYF. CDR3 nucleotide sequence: TGTGCCAGCAGCATGAGACCCAACGAAGATACGCAGTATTTT.

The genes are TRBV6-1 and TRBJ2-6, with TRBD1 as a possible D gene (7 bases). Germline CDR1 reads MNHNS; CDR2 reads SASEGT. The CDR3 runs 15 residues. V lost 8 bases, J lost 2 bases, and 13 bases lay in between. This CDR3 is CASVQGTAGANVLTF. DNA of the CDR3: TGTGCCAGCGTACAGGGGACTGCTGGGGCCAACGTCCTGACTTTC.

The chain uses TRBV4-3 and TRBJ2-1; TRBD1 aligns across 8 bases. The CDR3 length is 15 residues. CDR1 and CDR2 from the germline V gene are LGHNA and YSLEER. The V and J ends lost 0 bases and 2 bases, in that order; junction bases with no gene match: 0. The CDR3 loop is CASSQEGQAYNEQFF. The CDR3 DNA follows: TGCGCCAGCAGCCAAGAGGGACAGGCCTACAATGAGCAGTTCTTC.

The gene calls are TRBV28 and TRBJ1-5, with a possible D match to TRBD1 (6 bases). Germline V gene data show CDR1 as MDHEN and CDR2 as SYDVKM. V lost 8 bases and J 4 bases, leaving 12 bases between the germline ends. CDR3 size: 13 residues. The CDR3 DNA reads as TGTGCCAGCCATCTACAGGGAAATCAGCCCCAGCATTTT. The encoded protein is CASHLQGNQPQHF.

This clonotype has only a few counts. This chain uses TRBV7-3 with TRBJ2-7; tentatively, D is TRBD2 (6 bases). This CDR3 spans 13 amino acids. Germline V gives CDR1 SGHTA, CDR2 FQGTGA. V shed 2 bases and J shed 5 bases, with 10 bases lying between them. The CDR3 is CASSLAGNHEQYF. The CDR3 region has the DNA TGTGCCAGCAGCTTAGCGGGAAACCACGAGCAGTACTTC.

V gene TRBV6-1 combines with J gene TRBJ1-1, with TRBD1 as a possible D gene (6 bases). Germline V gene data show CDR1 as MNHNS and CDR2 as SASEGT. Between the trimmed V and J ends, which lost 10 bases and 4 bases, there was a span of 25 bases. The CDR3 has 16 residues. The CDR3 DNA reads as TGTGCCACATCCGACGAGATCACAGGGCTTGGCACTGAAGCTTTCTTT. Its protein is CATSDEITGLGTEAFF.

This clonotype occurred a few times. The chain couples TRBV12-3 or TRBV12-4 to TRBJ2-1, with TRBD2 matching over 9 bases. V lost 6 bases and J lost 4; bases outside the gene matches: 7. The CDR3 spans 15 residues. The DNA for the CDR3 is TGTGCCAGCAGCCAAGGACTAGCGTTTTACAATGAGCAGTTCTTC. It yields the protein CASSQGLAFYNEQFF.

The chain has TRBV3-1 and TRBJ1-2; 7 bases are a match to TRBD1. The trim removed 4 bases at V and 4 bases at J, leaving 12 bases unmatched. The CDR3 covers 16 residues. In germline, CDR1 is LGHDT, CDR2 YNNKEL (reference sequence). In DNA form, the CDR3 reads TGTGCCAGCAGCCCATCTGATGGGAGGGGGCTCTATGGCTACACCTTC. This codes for CASSPSDGRGLYGYTF.